This TCR beta chain appears in the sequencing data of a study of shared clonotypes between healthy human individuals. DNA from unsorted PBMC was sequenced on ten immunoSEQ deep assay plates. Profiled with immunoSEQ multiplex PCR; TCRdb holds only in-frame clones, not every one. The sample lists hundreds of thousands of clones, around 76% occurring once. This CDR3 region has 13 residues. In germline, CDR1 is SGHAT, CDR2 FQNNGV. The J segment lost 8 bases and the V segment lost 4 bases, leaving 5 bases of the junction unmatched. The sample taken for sequencing was PBMCs. This sequence was found in a woman between 40 and 55 years old in good health. Some clones in this sample may be carry-over from other donors' samples. The genes are TRBV11-2 and TRBJ2-1; TRBD2 matches at 7 bases. CDR3 residues: CASSYGRIDEQFF. The CDR3 DNA reads TGTGCCAGCAGCTACGGGAGGATCGATGAGCAGTTCTTC.